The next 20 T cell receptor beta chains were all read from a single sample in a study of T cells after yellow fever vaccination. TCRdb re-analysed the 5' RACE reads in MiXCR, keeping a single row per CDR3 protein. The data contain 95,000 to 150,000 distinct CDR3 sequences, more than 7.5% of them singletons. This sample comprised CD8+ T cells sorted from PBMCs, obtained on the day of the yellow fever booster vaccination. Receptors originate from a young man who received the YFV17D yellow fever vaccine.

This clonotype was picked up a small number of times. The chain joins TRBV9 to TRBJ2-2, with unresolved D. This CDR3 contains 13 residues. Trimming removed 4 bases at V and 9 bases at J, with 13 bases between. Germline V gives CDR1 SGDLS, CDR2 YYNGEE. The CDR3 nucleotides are TGTGCCAGCAGCCCCCCGGTAGGCCGGGAGCTGTTTTTT. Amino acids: CASSPPVGRELFF.

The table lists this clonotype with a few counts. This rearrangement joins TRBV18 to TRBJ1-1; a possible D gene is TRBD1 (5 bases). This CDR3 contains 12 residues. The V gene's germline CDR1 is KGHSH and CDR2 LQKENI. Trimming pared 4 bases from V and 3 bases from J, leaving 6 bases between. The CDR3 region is CASSRGYTEAFF. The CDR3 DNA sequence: TGTGCCAGCTCACGGGGGTACACTGAAGCTTTCTTT.

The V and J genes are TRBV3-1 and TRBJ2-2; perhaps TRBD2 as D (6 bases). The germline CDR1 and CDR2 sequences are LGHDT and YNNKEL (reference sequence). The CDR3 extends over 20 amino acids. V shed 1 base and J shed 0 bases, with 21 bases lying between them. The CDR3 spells CASSQVILGRAGPNTGELFF. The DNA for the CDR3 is TGTGCCAGCAGCCAAGTCATACTTGGTCGCGCGGGACCGAACACCGGGGAGCTGTTTTTT.

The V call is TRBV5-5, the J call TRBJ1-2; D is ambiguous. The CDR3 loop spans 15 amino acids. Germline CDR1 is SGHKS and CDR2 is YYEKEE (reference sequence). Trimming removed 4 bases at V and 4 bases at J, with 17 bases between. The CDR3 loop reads CASSPWALGSYGYTF. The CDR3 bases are TGTGCCAGCAGCCCTTGGGCCCTGGGGAGCTATGGCTACACCTTC.

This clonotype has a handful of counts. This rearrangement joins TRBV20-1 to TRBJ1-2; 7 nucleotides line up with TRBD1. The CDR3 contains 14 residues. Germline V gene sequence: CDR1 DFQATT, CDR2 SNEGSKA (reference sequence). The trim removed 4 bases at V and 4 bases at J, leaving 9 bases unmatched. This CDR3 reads CSAIPPGQLYGYTF. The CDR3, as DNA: TGCAGTGCTATCCCCCCGGGACAGCTCTATGGCTACACCTTC.

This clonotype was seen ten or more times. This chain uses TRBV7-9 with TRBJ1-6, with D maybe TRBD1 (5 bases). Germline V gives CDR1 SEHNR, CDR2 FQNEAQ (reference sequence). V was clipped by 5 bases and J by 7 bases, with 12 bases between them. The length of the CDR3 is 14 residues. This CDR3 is CASSPSDTNSPLHF. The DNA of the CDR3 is TGTGCCAGCAGCCCCTCGGACACGAATTCACCCCTCCACTTT.

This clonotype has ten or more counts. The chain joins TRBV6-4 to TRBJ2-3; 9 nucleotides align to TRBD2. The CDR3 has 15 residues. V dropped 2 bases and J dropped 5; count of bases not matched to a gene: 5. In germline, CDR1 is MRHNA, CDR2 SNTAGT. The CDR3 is CASSDGAGGQDTQYF. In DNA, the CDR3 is TGTGCCAGCAGTGACGGTGCGGGGGGGCAAGATACGCAGTATTTT.

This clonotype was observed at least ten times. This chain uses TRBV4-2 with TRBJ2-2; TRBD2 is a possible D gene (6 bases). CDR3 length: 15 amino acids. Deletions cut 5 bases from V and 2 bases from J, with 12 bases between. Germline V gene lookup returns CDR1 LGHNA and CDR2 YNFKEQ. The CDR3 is CASSSRDENTGELFF. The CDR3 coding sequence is TGTGCCAGCAGCTCGCGGGACGAAAACACCGGGGAGCTGTTTTTT.

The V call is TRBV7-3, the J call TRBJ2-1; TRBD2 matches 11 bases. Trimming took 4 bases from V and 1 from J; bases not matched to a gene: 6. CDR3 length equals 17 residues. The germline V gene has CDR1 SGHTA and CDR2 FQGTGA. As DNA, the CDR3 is TGTGCCAGCAGCTCATCTAGCGGGGGGTTGTCCTACAATGAGCAGTTCTTC. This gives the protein CASSSSSGGLSYNEQFF.

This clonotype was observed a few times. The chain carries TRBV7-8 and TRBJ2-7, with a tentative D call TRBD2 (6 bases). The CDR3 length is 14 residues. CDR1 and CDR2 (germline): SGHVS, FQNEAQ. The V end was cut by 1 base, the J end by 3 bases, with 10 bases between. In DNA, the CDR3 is TGTGCCAGCAGCTTAGGGGACTTGATCTACGAGCAGTACTTC. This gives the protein CASSLGDLIYEQYF.

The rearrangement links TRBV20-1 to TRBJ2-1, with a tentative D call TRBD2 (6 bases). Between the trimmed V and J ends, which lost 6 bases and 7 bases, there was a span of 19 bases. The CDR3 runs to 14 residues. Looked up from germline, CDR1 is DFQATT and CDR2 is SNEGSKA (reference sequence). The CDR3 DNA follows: TGCAGTGCCTCCAAATCACAGGAGGGGAATGAGCAGTTCTTC. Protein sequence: CSASKSQEGNEQFF.

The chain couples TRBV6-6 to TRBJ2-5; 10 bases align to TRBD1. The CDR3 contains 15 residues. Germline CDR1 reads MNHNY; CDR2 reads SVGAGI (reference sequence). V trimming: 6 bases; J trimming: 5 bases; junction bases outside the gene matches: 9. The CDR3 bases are TGTGCCAGCAGCCTGGACAGGGGGTTCGCGGAGACCCAGTACTTC. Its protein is CASSLDRGFAETQYF.

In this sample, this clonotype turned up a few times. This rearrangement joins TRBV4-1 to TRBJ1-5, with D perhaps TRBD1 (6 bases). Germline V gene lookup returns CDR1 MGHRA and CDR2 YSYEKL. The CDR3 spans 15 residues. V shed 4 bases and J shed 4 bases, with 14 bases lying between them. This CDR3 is CASSLGQRANQPQHF. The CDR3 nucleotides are TGCGCCAGCAGCCTAGGACAGCGCGCGAATCAGCCCCAGCATTTT.

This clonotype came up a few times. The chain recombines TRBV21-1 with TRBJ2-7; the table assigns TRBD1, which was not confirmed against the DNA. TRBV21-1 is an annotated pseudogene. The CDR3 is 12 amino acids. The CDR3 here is CASPTGGHEQYV. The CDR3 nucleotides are TGTGCCAGCCCCACAGGGGGCCACGAGCAGTACGTC.

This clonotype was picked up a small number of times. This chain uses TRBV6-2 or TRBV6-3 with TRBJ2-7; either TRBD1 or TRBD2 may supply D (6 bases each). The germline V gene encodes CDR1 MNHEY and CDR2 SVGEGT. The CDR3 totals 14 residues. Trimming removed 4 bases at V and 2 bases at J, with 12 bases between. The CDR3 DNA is TGTGCCAGCAGTTCCGCGGGACATCCCTACGAGCAGTACGTC. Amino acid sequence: CASSSAGHPYEQYV.

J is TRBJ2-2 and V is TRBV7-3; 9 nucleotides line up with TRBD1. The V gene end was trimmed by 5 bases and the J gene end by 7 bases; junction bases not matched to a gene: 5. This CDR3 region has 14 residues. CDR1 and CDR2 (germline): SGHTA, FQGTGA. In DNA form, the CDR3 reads TGTGCCAGCAGCCCGACAGGGGGTGGCGGGGAGCTGTTTTTT. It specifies CASSPTGGGGELFF.

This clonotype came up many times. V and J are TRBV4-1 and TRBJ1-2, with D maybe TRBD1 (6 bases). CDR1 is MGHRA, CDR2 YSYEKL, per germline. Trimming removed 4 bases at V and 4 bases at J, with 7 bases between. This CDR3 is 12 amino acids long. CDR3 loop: CASSLQGYGYTF. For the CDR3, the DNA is TGCGCCAGCAGCCTACAGGGCTATGGCTACACCTTC.

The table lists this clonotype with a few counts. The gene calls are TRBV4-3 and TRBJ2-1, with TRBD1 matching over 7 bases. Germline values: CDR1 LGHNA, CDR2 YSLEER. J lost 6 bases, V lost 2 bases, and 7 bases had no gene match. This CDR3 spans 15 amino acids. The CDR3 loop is CASSQTTTGRNEQFF. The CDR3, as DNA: TGCGCCAGCAGCCAAACGACGACAGGGCGCAATGAGCAGTTCTTC.

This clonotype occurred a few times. CDR3 coding DNA: TGCGCCAGCAGCCAAGGGATGGGAGGGAATGAAAAACTGTTTTTT. Its protein product is CASSQGMGGNEKLFF. The gene calls are TRBV4-1 and TRBJ1-4, with D uncertain. Germline CDR1 is MGHRA and CDR2 is YSYEKL. This CDR3 region has 15 residues. Deletions cut 1 base from V and 5 bases from J, with 11 bases between.

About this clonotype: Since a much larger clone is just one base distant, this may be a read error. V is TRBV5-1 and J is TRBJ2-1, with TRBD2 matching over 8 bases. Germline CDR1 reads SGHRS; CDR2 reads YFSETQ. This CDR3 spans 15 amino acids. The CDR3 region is CASSLGRGGHNGQFF. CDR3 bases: TGCGCCAGCAGCTTGGGACGGGGGGGCCACAATGGGCAGTTCTTC.